Listed here are 31 T cell receptor beta chains from one sample, sequenced in a study of technical replicates of blood from several donors. Produced via immunoSEQ multiplex PCR; TCRdb's table is partial and in-frame only. The sample records around 50,000 clones, less than 95% being singletons. The material sequenced was T cells isolated from PBMCs. The receptors were gathered from a human donor in good health.

The J gene is TRBJ2-7, the V gene TRBV5-4; no clear D gene. This CDR3 is 15 amino acids long. The germline CDR1 and CDR2 sequences are SGHNT and YYREEE (reference sequence). V dropped 0 bases and J dropped 0 bases, with 10 bases sitting between them. CDR3 sequence: CASSLDIRSSYEQYF. CDR3 coding DNA: TGTGCCAGCAGCTTGGATATACGGAGCTCCTACGAGCAGTACTTC. The whole variable domain, filled in from reference TRBV5-4 and TRBJ2-7, reads ETGVTQSPTHLIKTRGQQVTLRCSSQSGHNTVSWYQQALGQGPQFIFQYYREEENGRGNFPPRFSGLQFPNYSSELNVNALELDDSALYLCASSLDIRSSYEQYFGPGTRLTVT.

This chain uses TRBV13 with TRBJ1-1; D gene ambiguous. The CDR3 consists of 12 residues. CDR1 and CDR2 (germline): PRHDT, FYEKMQ (reference sequence). Trimming took 5 bases from V and 6 from J, leaving 10 bases between them. The CDR3 reads CASSQTEAEAFF. DNA for the CDR3: TGTGCCAGCAGCCAAACGGAGGCTGAAGCTTTCTTT.

This clone appeared a few times. V is TRBV6-5 and J is TRBJ1-6, with D possibly being TRBD1 (5 bases). The germline gives CDR1 MNHEY, CDR2 SVGAGI. Trimming shortened V by 4 bases and J by 8 bases, and 12 bases separated the two germline ends. The length of the CDR3 is 14 residues. CDR3 protein: CASSFAGEDSPLHF. The CDR3 DNA is TGTGCCAGCAGTTTCGCGGGGGAAGATTCACCCCTCCACTTT.

This clone was observed a few times. The chain uses TRBV5-4 and TRBJ1-2; D gene ambiguous. This CDR3 is built from 13 residues. The V end lost 0 bases, the J end lost 5 bases, and 8 bases lay between the germline ends. Per the germline V gene, CDR1 is SGHNT and CDR2 is YYREEE (reference sequence). CDR3 sequence reads: CASSLASHYGYTF. DNA of the CDR3: TGTGCCAGCAGCTTGGCCAGTCATTATGGCTACACCTTC.

The chain carries TRBV7-6 and TRBJ2-1, with 9 bases aligning to TRBD2. Germline CDR1 SGHVS, CDR2 FNYEAQ. The V segment lost 5 bases and the J segment 9 bases; nucleotides outside the gene matches: 11. The CDR3 sequence is 15 residues long. CDR3 region: CASSLGLASNGEQFF. The CDR3, as DNA: TGTGCCAGCAGCCTTGGACTAGCGAGTAACGGTGAGCAGTTCTTC.

The chain is built from TRBV5-1 and TRBJ2-7, with 8 bases matching TRBD2. The germline gives CDR1 SGHRS, CDR2 YFSETQ. The V gene end was trimmed by 2 bases and the J gene end by 1 base; junction bases not matched to a gene: 5. The CDR3 extends over 15 amino acids. The CDR3 region has the DNA TGCGCCAGCAGCTTCGCGGGGGGTGGGTCCTACGAGCAGTACTTC. Translation gives CASSFAGGGSYEQYF.

The chain uses TRBV7-8 and TRBJ2-7; D might be TRBD2 (6 bases). V lost 4 bases to trimming and J lost 7 bases, with 17 bases between them. Germline V gene sequence: CDR1 SGHVS, CDR2 FQNEAQ. The CDR3 extends over 14 amino acids. The DNA of the CDR3 is TGTGCCAGCAGCTATCCCACGGAGGGAGGAGAGCAGTACTTC. This encodes CASSYPTEGGEQYF.

The CDR3, as DNA: TGTGCCAGCAGCCGCGGCACAGATACGCAGTATTTT. Its translation: CASSRGTDTQYF. The chain is built from TRBV14 and TRBJ2-3; D not resolved. The CDR3 length is 12 residues. CDR1 is SGHDN and CDR2 is FVKESK in the germline V gene. Trimming left V 4 bases short and J 1 base short, with 3 bases between.

The chain joins TRBV10-3 to TRBJ2-3, with D maybe TRBD1 (6 bases). In germline, CDR1 is ENHRY, CDR2 SYGVKD. CDR3 length: 14 residues. The V gene lost 6 bases and the J gene lost 4 bases, with 14 bases spanning the gap. The CDR3 sequence: CAIRQGIVADTQYF. CDR3 bases: TGTGCCATCAGACAGGGCATCGTCGCAGATACGCAGTATTTT.

The J gene is TRBJ2-7, the V gene TRBV7-9; D is possibly TRBD1 (5 bases). The CDR3 loop spans 14 amino acids. Between the trimmed V and J ends, which lost 4 bases and 0 bases, there was a span of 10 bases. Germline V lookup: CDR1 SEHNR, CDR2 FQNEAQ (reference sequence). CDR3 residues: CASSSGHFSYEQYF. Here the CDR3 DNA reads TGTGCCAGCAGCTCAGGACATTTCTCCTACGAGCAGTACTTC.

The J gene is TRBJ1-2, the V gene TRBV5-6, with TRBD1 identical over 10 bases. V gave up 0 bases and J gave up 5 bases; unmatched junction bases: 4. Germline V CDR1 and CDR2: SGHDT, YYEEEE. CDR3 size: 15 residues. CDR3 coding DNA: TGTGCCAGCAGCTTGGGGGGGACAGGGGCGTATGGCTACACCTTC. It is translated as CASSLGGTGAYGYTF.

The chain carries TRBV20-1 and TRBJ1-2; unclear D gene. CDR1 and CDR2 (germline): DFQATT, SNEGSKA (reference sequence). CDR3 length: 11 residues. V was trimmed by 6 bases and J by 10 bases, leaving 15 bases between them. CDR3 loop: CSAESGIDYTF. In DNA form, the CDR3 reads TGCAGTGCGGAGTCCGGGATCGACTACACCTTC.

The chain has TRBV7-9 and TRBJ1-3, with 7 bases matching TRBD1. The ends lost 7 bases at V and 0 bases at J; junction bases unmatched: 3. The CDR3 spans 14 residues. Germline values: CDR1 SEHNR, CDR2 FQNEAQ (reference sequence). The CDR3 loop is CASTPGGSGNTIYF. CDR3 in DNA: TGTGCCAGCACCCCAGGGGGCTCTGGAAACACCATATATTTT. The entire variable domain, with the rest obtained from reference TRBV7-9 and TRBJ1-3, is as follows: DTGVSQNPRHKITKRGQNVTFRCDPISEHNRLYWYRQTLGQGPEFLTYFQNEAQLEKSRLLSDRFSAERPKGSFSTLEIQRTEQGDSAMYLCASTPGGSGNTIYFGEGSWLTVV.

The V and J genes are TRBV5-1 and TRBJ2-5; 11 bases line up with TRBD2. Trimming cost V 4 bases and J 5 bases; bases outside gene matches: 10. The CDR3 totals 16 residues. The germline V gene encodes CDR1 SGHRS and CDR2 YFSETQ. The CDR3 sequence is CASSPPGLAGGETQYF. The CDR3 DNA reads as TGCGCCAGCAGCCCCCCTGGACTAGCGGGCGGCGAGACCCAGTACTTC.

This rearrangement joins TRBV7-2 to TRBJ2-3, with D possibly being TRBD2 (5 bases). Germline lookup yields CDR1 SGHTA and CDR2 FQGNSA. V lost 4 bases to trimming and J lost 2 bases, with 19 bases between them. CDR3 size: 17 residues. The CDR3 loop reads CASSSAVEIDYTDTQYF. In nucleotides, the CDR3 is TGTGCCAGCAGCTCCGCAGTCGAAATCGACTACACAGATACGCAGTATTTT.

The chain uses TRBV7-3 and TRBJ2-4; TRBD1 agrees at 7 bases. CDR3 length: 16 amino acids. Germline assignment: CDR1 SGHTA and CDR2 FQGTGA. V lost 1 base, J lost 0 bases, and 3 bases stayed unmatched. CDR3 amino acids: CASSLKTGVAKNIQYF. The CDR3 nucleotides are TGTGCCAGCAGCTTAAAAACAGGGGTAGCCAAAAACATTCAGTACTTC.

This chain connects TRBV28 to TRBJ1-2; 9 nucleotides align to TRBD1. Germline lookup yields CDR1 MDHEN and CDR2 SYDVKM. V dropped 5 bases and J dropped 4; count of bases not matched to a gene: 8. CDR3 length: 15 amino acids. CDR3 coding DNA: TGTGCCAGCAGTCTGGGGACAGGGAGTATCTATGGCTACACCTTC. Translated: CASSLGTGSIYGYTF.

The genes are TRBV5-1 and TRBJ1-1, with D perhaps TRBD1 (5 bases). Germline-derived CDR1 and CDR2 are SGHRS and YFSETQ. With 3 bases removed from V and 3 bases from J, the gap between germline ends came to 15 bases. The CDR3 totals 15 residues. This CDR3 reads CASSSLRGGDTEAFF. As DNA, the CDR3 is TGCGCCAGCAGCTCGCTGAGGGGAGGGGACACTGAAGCTTTCTTT.

This clone was seen once. The rearrangement links TRBV7-3 to TRBJ2-2; D may be TRBD1 (5 bases). Trimming took off 2 bases at V and 0 bases at J, with 10 bases between the two ends. Germline-derived CDR1 and CDR2 are SGHTA and FQGTGA. This CDR3 region has 16 residues. The CDR3, as DNA: TGTGCCAGCAGCTTACAGCAGGGTCCGAACACCGGGGAGCTGTTTTTT. Translation gives CASSLQQGPNTGELFF.

This chain uses TRBV18 with TRBJ1-6; tentatively, D is TRBD1 (5 bases). CDR3 length: 15 amino acids. CDR1 is KGHSH, CDR2 LQKENI, per germline. With 2 bases removed from V and 5 bases from J, the gap between germline ends came to 10 bases. CDR3 loop: CASSPGSRDNSPLHF. The CDR3 coding sequence is TGTGCCAGCTCACCAGGTTCCAGGGATAATTCACCCCTCCACTTT.

V usage is TRBV5-1 and J usage is TRBJ2-1; TRBD2 aligns across 8 bases. CDR3 length: 15 amino acids. Germline V gene lookup returns CDR1 SGHRS and CDR2 YFSETQ. The V and J ends lost 4 bases and 0 bases, in that order; junction bases with no gene match: 3. Here the CDR3 reads CASSESGSSYNEQFF. CDR3 coding DNA: TGCGCCAGCAGCGAAAGCGGGAGCTCCTACAATGAGCAGTTCTTC.

The chain combines TRBV7-3 with TRBJ2-7; possibly TRBD1 for D (6 bases). Germline V lookup: CDR1 SGHTA, CDR2 FQGTGA. V lost 3 bases and J lost 5, with 20 bases in between. This CDR3 region has 16 residues. CDR3 DNA: TGTGCCAGCAGCTTGGGGGCCGGGACGAAGTCGAACGAGCAGTACTTC. It specifies CASSLGAGTKSNEQYF.

The rearrangement joins TRBV6-6 to TRBJ2-7; 7 nucleotides align to TRBD2. Germline V lookup: CDR1 MNHNY, CDR2 SVGAGI (reference sequence). Trimming cost V 1 base and J 3 bases; bases outside gene matches: 6. The CDR3 is 15 residues long. CDR3 residues: CASSYLGGGGYEQYF. The CDR3 bases are TGTGCCAGCAGTTACTTAGGAGGCGGGGGCTACGAGCAGTACTTC.

The genes are TRBV7-8 and TRBJ2-6; possible D gene TRBD2, 5 bases. Germline V gene sequence: CDR1 SGHVS, CDR2 FQNEAQ. CDR3 length equals 18 residues. Trimming removed 2 bases from V and 0 bases from J, with 14 bases in between. The CDR3 region has the DNA TGTGCCAGCAGCTTATGGAAATCAGCGGCCTCTGGGGCCAACGTCCTGACTTTC. This gives the protein CASSLWKSAASGANVLTF.

The gene calls are TRBV29-1 and TRBJ1-1; D call uncertain. Germline CDR1 and CDR2: SQVTM and ANQGSEA. The CDR3 is 15 amino acids. The V end was cut by 0 bases, the J end by 1 base, with 12 bases between. Here the CDR3 DNA reads TGCAGCGTTGAAGACCCTTTCCGGGGGAACACTGAAGCTTTCTTT. Its protein is CSVEDPFRGNTEAFF.

The chain links TRBV5-1 to TRBJ2-7; 7 positions agree with TRBD1. Germline loops: CDR1 SGHRS, CDR2 YFSETQ. Germline trimming cut 0 bases from V and 2 bases from J; bases unmatched to any gene: 5. The CDR3 is 15 amino acids. In DNA, the CDR3 is TGCGCCAGCAGCTTGGTTGACAGGGCAACCTACGAGCAGTACTTC. The encoded protein is CASSLVDRATYEQYF.

V usage is TRBV20-1 and J usage is TRBJ2-1, with D hard to call. Trimming stripped 3 bases from V and 8 bases from J, with 5 bases between. The CDR3 runs 10 residues. CDR1 and CDR2 (germline): DFQATT, SNEGSKA (reference sequence). CDR3 loop: CSASPYEQFF. For the CDR3, the DNA is TGCAGTGCTAGTCCCTATGAGCAGTTCTTC.

A word on this clone: Because the CDR3's place on the DNA is in doubt, the DNA is left out and the CDR3 is given as listed by TCRdb. The V call is TRBV9, the J call TRBJ2-5; TRBD2 was called by the table and not checked on the DNA. Counting both end residues, the CDR3 totals 12 amino acids. Germline V gives CDR1 SGDLS, CDR2 YYNGEE. The CDR3 reads CASSSSRETQYF.

The chain recombines TRBV12-5 with TRBJ1-6; 7 bases align to TRBD1. Per germline, CDR1 LGHNT and CDR2 FRNRAP. CDR3 length: 15 amino acids. With 5 bases clipped from V and 3 bases from J, the junction kept 4 bases outside the gene matches. Written as DNA, the CDR3 is TGTGCTAGTGGTCAGACAGGGCTCTATAATTCACCCCTCCACTTT. Protein: CASGQTGLYNSPLHF.

In this sample, this clone turned up once. CDR3 coding DNA: TGTGCCAGCAGCCCCGTTATTAGCGGGAAGACTAGCACAGATACGCAGTATTTT. The encoded protein is CASSPVISGKTSTDTQYF. The V gene is TRBV7-9, the J gene TRBJ2-3; TRBD2 agrees at 8 bases. Germline lookup yields CDR1 SEHNR and CDR2 FQNEAQ (reference sequence). This CDR3 has 18 residues. Losses at the gene ends were 5 bases for V and 0 bases for J; bases not matched to a gene: 13.

The chain links TRBV6-5 to TRBJ2-5; D might be TRBD2 (5 bases). Germline V lookup: CDR1 MNHEY, CDR2 SVGAGI. Trimming pared 6 bases from V and 3 bases from J, leaving 11 bases between. The CDR3 consists of 13 residues. As DNA, the CDR3 is TGTGCCAGCAGATGGCTAGCCAAAGAGACCCAGTACTTC. Translation gives CASRWLAKETQYF.